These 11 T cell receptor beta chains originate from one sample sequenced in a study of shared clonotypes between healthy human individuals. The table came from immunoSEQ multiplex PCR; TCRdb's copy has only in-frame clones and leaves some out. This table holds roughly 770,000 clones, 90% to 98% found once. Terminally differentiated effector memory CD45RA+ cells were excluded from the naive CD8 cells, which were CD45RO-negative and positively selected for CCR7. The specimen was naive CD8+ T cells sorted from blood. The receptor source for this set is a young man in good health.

Written as DNA, the CDR3 is TGTGCCAGCAGCTTAGCCCCGGGACAGGGACGCTACGAGCAGTACTTC. This encodes CASSLAPGQGRYEQYF. The V call is TRBV7-9, the J call TRBJ2-7, with 9 bases identical to TRBD1. The trim removed 0 bases at V and 3 bases at J, leaving 6 bases unmatched. CDR3 length: 16 residues. CDR1 is SEHNR and CDR2 is FQNEAQ in the germline V gene (reference sequence).

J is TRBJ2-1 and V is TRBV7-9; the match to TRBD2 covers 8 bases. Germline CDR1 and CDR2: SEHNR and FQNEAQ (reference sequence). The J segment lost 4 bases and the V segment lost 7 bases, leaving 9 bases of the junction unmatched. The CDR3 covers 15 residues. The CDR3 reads CASTLGTSGYNEQFF. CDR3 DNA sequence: TGTGCCAGCACCCTGGGAACTAGCGGTTACAATGAGCAGTTCTTC.

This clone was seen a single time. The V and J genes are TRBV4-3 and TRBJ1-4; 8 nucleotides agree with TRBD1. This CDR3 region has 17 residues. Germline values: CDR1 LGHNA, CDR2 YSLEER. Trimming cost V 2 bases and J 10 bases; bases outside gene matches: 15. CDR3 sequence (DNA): TGCGCCAGCAGCCAATATGACTCCCGGACAGGGTTAGGAAAACTGTTTTTT. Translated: CASSQYDSRTGLGKLFF.

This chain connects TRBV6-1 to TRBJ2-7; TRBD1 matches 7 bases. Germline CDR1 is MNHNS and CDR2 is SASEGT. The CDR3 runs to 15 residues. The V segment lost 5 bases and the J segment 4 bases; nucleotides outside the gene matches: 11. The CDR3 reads CASSTGTASFYEQYF. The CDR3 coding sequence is TGTGCCAGCAGTACCGGGACAGCCAGTTTTTACGAGCAGTACTTC.

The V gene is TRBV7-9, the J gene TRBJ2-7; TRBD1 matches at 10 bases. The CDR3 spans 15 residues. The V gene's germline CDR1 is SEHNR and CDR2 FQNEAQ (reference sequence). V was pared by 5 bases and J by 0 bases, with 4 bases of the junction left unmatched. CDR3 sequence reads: CASSPRTGGSYEQYF. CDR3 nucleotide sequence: TGTGCCAGCAGCCCGCGGACAGGGGGCTCCTACGAGCAGTACTTC.

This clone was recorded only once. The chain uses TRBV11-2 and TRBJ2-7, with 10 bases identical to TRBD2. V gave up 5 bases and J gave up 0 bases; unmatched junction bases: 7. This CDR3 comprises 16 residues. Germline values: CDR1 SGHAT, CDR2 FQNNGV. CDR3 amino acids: CASSPEGLAFSYEQYF. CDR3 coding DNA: TGTGCCAGCAGCCCCGAGGGACTAGCGTTCTCCTACGAGCAGTACTTC. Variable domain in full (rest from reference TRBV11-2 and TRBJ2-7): EAGVAQSPRYKIIEKRQSVAFWCNPISGHATLYWYQQILGQGPKLLIQFQNNGVVDDSQLPKDRFSAERLKGVDSTLKIQPAKLEDSAVYLCASSPEGLAFSYEQYFGPGTRLTVT.

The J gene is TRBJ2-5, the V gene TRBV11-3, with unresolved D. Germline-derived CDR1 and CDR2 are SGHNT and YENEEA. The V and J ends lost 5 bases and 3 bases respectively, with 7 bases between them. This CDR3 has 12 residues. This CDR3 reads CASSNPKETQYF. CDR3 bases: TGTGCCAGCAGCAACCCTAAAGAGACCCAGTACTTC.

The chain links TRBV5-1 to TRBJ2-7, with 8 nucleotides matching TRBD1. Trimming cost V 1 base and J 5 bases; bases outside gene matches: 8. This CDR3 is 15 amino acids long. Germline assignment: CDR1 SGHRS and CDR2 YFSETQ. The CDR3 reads CASSLRGQALHEQYF. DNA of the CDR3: TGCGCCAGCAGCTTGAGGGGACAGGCTCTCCACGAGCAGTACTTC.

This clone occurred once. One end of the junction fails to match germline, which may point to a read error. CDR3: CASREARTGFGQPQHF. CDR3 sequence (DNA): TGTGCCAGCAGGGAAGCGCGGACAGGGTTCGGTCAGCCCCAGCATTTT. This chain connects TRBV2 to TRBJ1-5, with 8 bases that match TRBD1. This CDR3 contains 16 residues. From germline, CDR1 is SNHLY and CDR2 FYNNEI.

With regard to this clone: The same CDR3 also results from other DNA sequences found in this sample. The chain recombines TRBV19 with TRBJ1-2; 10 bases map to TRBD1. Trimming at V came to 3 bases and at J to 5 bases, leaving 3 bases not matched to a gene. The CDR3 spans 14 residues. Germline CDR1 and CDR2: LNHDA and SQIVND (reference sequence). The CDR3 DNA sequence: TGTGCCAGTAGTATTGGACAGGGGGGTTATGGCTACACCTTC. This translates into CASSIGQGGYGYTF.

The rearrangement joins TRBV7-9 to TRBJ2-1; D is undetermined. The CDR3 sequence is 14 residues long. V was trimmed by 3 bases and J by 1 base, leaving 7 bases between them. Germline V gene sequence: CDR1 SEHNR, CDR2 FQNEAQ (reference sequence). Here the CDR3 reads CASSFDFSYNEQFF. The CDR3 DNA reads TGTGCCAGCAGCTTTGACTTTTCCTACAATGAGCAGTTCTTC.